Included here is one TCR beta chain sequence, with context. No cognate antigen has been identified for it. No base-level quality is on record; no much larger clone is a single base apart. The donors were about 40 Caucasian individuals from Russia, aged roughly 6 to 90 years, who were systemically healthy. Each donor gave ten milliliters of peripheral blood, collected into EDTA-treated Vacutainer tubes. Ficoll-Paque density-gradient centrifugation was used to isolate PBMCs, with at least 7 million per sample. Trizol reagent was used to extract total RNA from PBMCs, with at least 5 micrograms per sample. The percentages of naive CD45RAhigh/CD27high T cells were determined by flow cytometry on a PBMC aliquot from every donor. This specimen comes from a study of blood T cells in healthy people across ages (dated by TCRdb to 2015 to 2017). About the investigation overall: In model experiments, roughly one uniquely barcoded TCR beta cDNA molecule per two T cells was captured by template switching. The donors were split into four age groups: young (average about 16 years), middle-aged (nearly 40), aged (approximately 60) and long-lived (roughly 77). To track age-related changes in TCR beta repertoire diversity, the study relied on deep sequencing normalized with unique cDNA molecular identifiers. To avoid experimental bias, donors of different ages were spread randomly across the sequencing lanes. Using the same blood draw, the study looked at two additional independent replicas of 1 million unique cDNA reads for two donors, one aged 18 to 29 and the other aged 80 or older.

Trimming costs V 0 bases and J 4 bases, and their ends lie 11 bases apart. From the cysteine through the phenylalanine, the CDR3 covers 15 amino acids. Only the CDR3 DNA stays, 45 bases, in frame from base 1. The CDR1 and CDR2 encoded by the germline V gene are SGHRS and YFSETQ. Library preparation used 5' RACE. The sequencer was an Illumina HiSeq 2500. A second PCR of roughly 7 to 12 cycles was run with a J-beta primer mix and a sample-barcoded 5' primer. A template-switch 5' adaptor carrying 12 random nucleotides introduced a unique molecular identifier onto each TCR beta cDNA molecule. At least 2.5 million CDR3-containing paired-end reads were obtained from each sample. First-strand cDNA was synthesized from all RNA with the Mint cDNA synthesis kit, primed by a TRBC-specific oligonucleotide. Following uracil-DNA glycosylase treatment, a first 18-cycle PCR with universal primers M1SS and BC2_uni_R was performed on all cDNA. The source study handled its data this way. Each sample was normalized by randomly selecting 1 million high-quality reads, each carrying a distinct molecular identifier. Instead of being binned into consensus sequences, reads with shared molecular identifiers were discarded. MiTCR, run with a Q25 quality threshold and the strictest error-elimination algorithm, handled CDR3 identification, clonotype clustering and error correction. A nonparametric unseen species model with Euler transformation was used to estimate lower-bound total TCR beta diversity. TCRdb trimmed public reads at Q25 via fastp, called clones via MiXCR and kept in-frame beta chains. Each entry is one CDR3 protein sequence, shown with its most common DNA and genes. V and J calls and clone size were set by TCRdb, not the authors. The table for this sample lists about 1.4 million distinct CDR3 sequences; approximately 63% of them were counted only once. The ten largest clones represent over 5% of the sample.

Results and caveats for the whole study, not just this receptor: Estimates of total diversity from one million sequenced T cells were regarded as lower bounds and underestimates. Observed TCR beta diversity correlated strongly with the percentage of naive T cells measured by flow cytometry. Since profiling was done on bulk unsorted PBMCs, naive and antigen-experienced compartments could not be conclusively compared. Compared with the aged group, the long-lived group had more naive CD4+ T cells, fewer expanded clones and increased TCR diversity, suggesting age selection. The CMV infection status of donors was not known, potentially confounding age-related changes in expanded clonotypes. Observed TCR beta diversity per million T cells fell roughly linearly with age, and a significant reduction was already apparent by age roughly 40.

The sequence was collected from a man aged 18 to 30 in good health. The sequenced material came from blood. The chain couples TRBV5-1 to TRBJ2-1; there is no confident call for the D gene. The CDR3 region has the sequence CASSLDGLEYNEQFF. In nucleotide form, the sequence is TGCGCCAGCAGCTTGGATGGGTTAGAGTACAATGAGCAGTTCTTC.